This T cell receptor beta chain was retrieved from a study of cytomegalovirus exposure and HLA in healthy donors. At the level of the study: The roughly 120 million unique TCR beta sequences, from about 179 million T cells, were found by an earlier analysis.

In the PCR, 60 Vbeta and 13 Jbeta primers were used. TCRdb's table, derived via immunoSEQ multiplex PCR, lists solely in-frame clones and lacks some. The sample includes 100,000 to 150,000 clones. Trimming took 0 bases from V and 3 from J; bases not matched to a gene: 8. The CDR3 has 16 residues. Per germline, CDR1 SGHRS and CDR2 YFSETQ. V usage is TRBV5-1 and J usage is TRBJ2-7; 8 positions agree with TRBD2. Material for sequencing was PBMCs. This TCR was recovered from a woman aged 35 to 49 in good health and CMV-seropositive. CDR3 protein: CASSLGQREMDYEQYF. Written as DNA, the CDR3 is TGCGCCAGCAGCTTGGGGCAGCGGGAGATGGACTACGAGCAGTACTTC. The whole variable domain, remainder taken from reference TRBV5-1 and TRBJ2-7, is KAGVTQTPRYLIKTRGQQVTLSCSPISGHRSVSWYQQTPGQGLQFLFEYFSETQRNKGNFPGRFSGRQFSNSRSEMNVSTLELGDSALYLCASSLGQREMDYEQYFGPGTRLTVT.